This T cell receptor beta chain is from a study of CD8+ T cells in alopecia areata listed by TCRdb under 2018. For context, the study as a whole: In both human patients and the C3H/HeJ mouse model, the study applied high-throughput TCRbeta sequencing to look at T cell clonal expansion in alopecia areata. TCRbeta CDR3 regions were amplified by immunoSEQ multiplex PCR with 35 Vbeta forward and 13 Jbeta reverse primers. On the human side, TCRbeta sequencing was run on scalp tissue and on sorted CD4+ and CD8+ peripheral blood T cells from healthy controls and from alopecia areata patients with either patchy or totalis/universalis disease. The RNA source kit depended on sample type: the PAXgene miRNA kit for fixed scalp, the miRNeasy kit for PBMCs, and the RNeasy kit for mouse skin. Clonality in the scalp was compared among normal scalp (n=4), patchy alopecia areata scalp (n=8), and alopecia totalis/universalis scalp (n=8).

Peripheral blood and lesional scalp punch biopsies were obtained from patients with alopecia areata. PBMCs were isolated by density centrifugation and stained for CD3, CD4 and CD8, and CD4+ and CD8+ T cells were sorted on a FACSAria. As part of a multicenter biomarker study, untreated alopecia areata patients were recruited. In several patients from the biomarker study, blood CD8+ T cells were sorted further into NKG2D-low and NKG2D-high fractions. This clone has only a few counts. The antigen this receptor binds is unknown. It has no much larger one-base neighbor in the sample; base qualities were not kept. The library relied on the immunoSEQ multiplex PCR assay. RNA was extracted from all samples and reverse transcribed into cDNA as template for TCR sequencing. First-strand cDNA was synthesized using SuperScript III with a 2:1 mix of oligo-dT and random hexamers. Amplification bias was assessed with a synthetic immune receptor repertoire, and residual bias was removed computationally. In the authors' own workflow: After raw reads were preprocessed to remove errors, the CDR3 was defined following IMGT conventions as running from the conserved cysteine to phenylalanine. Clonality was computed by normalizing Shannon entropy by log2 of the number of productive unique TCRs and subtracting the result from 1. Whether each scalp clone was CD4 or CD8 was inferred by checking scalp TCRbeta sequences against the CD4 and CD8 repertoires from sorted blood. TCRdb holds this immuneACCESS table with in-frame rearrangements only. Some clones are missing; in checked studies, unresolved V genes explain under half, and the rest has no known cause. Clonal size and the V and J genes are those of that table, whereas D and trimming came from the DNA. This sample comprises about 110,000 clones, 45% to 60% of them detected only once. In total, the top ten clones hold over 20% of the sample.

Study-wide conclusions, independent of this receptor: Compared with mice, TCR sequences shared between patients were less clear, possibly partly because of HLA diversity across the patient population. Scalp TCR repertoire analysis is complicated because resident alphabeta T cells in normal human skin are also sequenced, whereas mouse skin is dominated by gammadelta T cells. Compared with normal scalp, lesional scalp, particularly in alopecia totalis/universalis, had higher clonality and more expanded CD8+ clones, which suggests antigenic drive.

From the cysteine up to the phenylalanine, the CDR3 has a length of 16 residues. The DNA shown is the 48-base CDR3, in frame from base 1. The trim is 1 base for V and 8 bases for J, with a gap of 18 bases between the germline ends. The germline V gene provides CDR1 SGHAT and CDR2 FQNNGV. The clonotype was recovered from a human donor with alopecia areata. The sequence links TRBV11-2 to TRBJ2-1, and possibly TRBD1, on 5 matching bases. The sample consisted of NKG2D-low CD8+ T cells sorted from blood. Interpreted using the paper, the cell subset or site label stands for: sorted CD8+ NKG2D-low blood T cells. The DNA reads TGTGCCAGCAGCTTAGTCGGTGGCAGGGTCTGGGATGAGCAGTTCTTC. It translates to CASSLVGGRVWDEQFF.